The subject of this entry is one T cell receptor (beta chain). Its specificity is unknown. The data belong to a study of vaccination and CD4 T cells after COVID-19. Study results and limitations: Within the convalescent patients, spike mono-reactivity was found in 304 of 307 vaccine-specific clones. Post-vaccination reactive clonotypes (median around 40) did not differ significantly from post-infection (under 22).

The treatment is: roughly ten-day PBMC culture with coronavirus spike peptide pools or control peptides (ViraFEST assay). CD4+ T-cell collection from the unexposed donor predated the COVID-19 pandemic (2011-2018). ViraFEST grew antigen-specific T cells using peptide pools, then sequenced TCRs. CDR1 is LNHNV, CDR2 YYDKDF, per germline (reference sequence). This CDR3 contains 14 residues. The germline V and J ends were trimmed by 3 bases and 3 bases, with 11 bases remaining between them. Sequencing of DNA taken from cultured CD4+ T cells relied on the Oncomine TCR Beta short-read assay. DNA came from CD4+ T cells after culture. Via MiXCR, TCRdb re-called the PCR reads, giving one row per CDR3 protein. The sample has around 6,100 distinct CDR3 sequences, 40% to 55% seen once.

Material for sequencing was CD4+ T cells from blood, cultured in vitro. This chain uses TRBV15 with TRBJ1-1, with a weak D call TRBD1 (6 bases). The source of this sequence is a human donor in good health. In nucleotides, the CDR3 is TGTGCCACCAGCAGGGGACACCCGGACACTGAAGCTTTCTTT. Its translation: CATSRGHPDTEAFF.